This T cell receptor (beta chain) was profiled in a study of response to subunit inactivated influenza vaccine. Study observations and caveats: There was a suggestion from the authors that each seasonal influenza vaccination recruits few new T cells.

This clonotype was observed a handful of times. Its antigen remains unknown. TCRdb reprocessed the RT-PCR reads with MiXCR, giving one entry per CDR3 protein. The sample lists around 760,000 distinct CDR3 sequences, roughly 14% seen once, with 5.5% to 7% in the top ten. Looked up from germline, CDR1 is ENHRY and CDR2 is SYGVKD. The CDR3 consists of 14 residues. The ends were cut back, 6 bases at V and 3 bases at J, with 12 bases in the middle. This chain joins TRBV10-3 and TRBJ2-1; no definite D call. Sequenced material: PBMCs from blood, taken 14 to 15 days before vaccination. The origin of this receptor is a man aged 45 to 65 who received an inactivated influenza vaccine. CDR3 DNA: TGTGCCATCAGAACAGCGTCTAGCTACAATGAGCAGTTCTTC. It codes for CAIRTASSYNEQFF.